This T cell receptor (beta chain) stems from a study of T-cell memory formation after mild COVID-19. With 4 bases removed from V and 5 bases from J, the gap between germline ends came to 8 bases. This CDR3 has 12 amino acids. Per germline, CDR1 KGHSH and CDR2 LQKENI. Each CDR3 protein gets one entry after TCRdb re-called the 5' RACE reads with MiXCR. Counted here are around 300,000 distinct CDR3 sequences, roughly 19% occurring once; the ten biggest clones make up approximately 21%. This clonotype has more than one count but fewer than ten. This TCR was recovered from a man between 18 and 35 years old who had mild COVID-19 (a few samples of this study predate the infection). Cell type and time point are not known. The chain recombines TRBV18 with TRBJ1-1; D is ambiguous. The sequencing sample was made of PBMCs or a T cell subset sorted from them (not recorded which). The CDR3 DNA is TGTGCCAGCTCACGGCGGGAAACTGAAGCTTTCTTT. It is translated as CASSRRETEAFF.